Listed below are T cell receptor beta chains from one sample, sequenced in a study of blood T cell repertoires in COVID-19. This table comes from immunoSEQ multiplex PCR, and its TCRdb copy is limited to in-frame clones, with some not included. Among fewer than 350,000 clones listed, 87% were seen once. The source material was peripheral blood. The receptors here all came from a man aged 25 to 45 with COVID-19, enrolled during active disease. CDR3s leave out the opening cysteine and the closing phenylalanine or tryptophan. The size of a clone is reported for some rows only, either as once, few or many, or as a class for expanded clones.

j_call v_call clone_size cdr3_aa
TRBJ2-1 TRBV14 - ASSRGRGLREQF
TRBJ2-5 TRBV7-9 - ASSYGQGTHQETQY
TRBJ2-7 TRBV14 once ASSRSGGTVTYEQY
TRBJ2-7 TRBV29-1 - SVTDGYEQY
TRBJ2-5 TRBV4-2 few ASTTWGSMGGETQY
TRBJ1-6 TRBV7-2 - ASSPTPGQGYNSPLH
TRBJ2-7 TRBV4-3 - ASSQDLRSSSYEQY
TRBJ1-2 TRBV6-5 - ASLPTGEVYGYT
TRBJ2-3 TRBV5-1 - ASSPMDNTDTQY
TRBJ1-2 TRBV11-3 - ASSESTGNYGYT
TRBJ1-2 TRBV13 once ASSKYRDREYGYT
TRBJ1-2 TRBV7-2 - ASSLASRGGNYGYT
TRBJ1-6 TRBV30 - AWSYVSPLH
TRBJ1-2 TRBV7-9 - GLLGTGYGYT
TRBJ2-7 TRBV5-1 - ASSPGGGTYEQY
TRBJ2-2 TRBV9 - ASSAGTSNTGELF
TRBJ2-3 TRBV28 - AIVGSGRAEADTQY
TRBJ1-4 TRBV27 - ASSLGPGHMNEKLF
TRBJ1-1 TRBV7-6 - ASSSAGGAAEAF
TRBJ2-3 TRBV21-1 - ASTRRGRWPCADTQY
TRBJ2-5 TRBV12-3/TRBV12-4 - ASSLSSRETQY
TRBJ2-5 TRBV7-8 - ASSSRQNQETQY
TRBJ2-1 TRBV5-1 few ASSLALAGEQF
TRBJ2-3 TRBV19 many ASKTSNTDTQY
TRBJ2-5 TRBV7-2 - ASSPPGQRQETQY
TRBJ1-2 TRBV18 - ASSPSGGYYGYT
TRBJ2-7 TRBV21-1 - ASSKRRLDSRTYEQY
TRBJ2-1 TRBV2 - ASSEWQGNPYNEQF
TRBJ2-5 TRBV7-6 - ASSPGLATSQETQY
TRBJ2-7 TRBV27 - ASSSRQGTYEQY
TRBJ2-3 TRBV24-1 - ATSRGSGDTQY
TRBJ2-5 TRBV24-1 - ATSSYRDRKETQY
TRBJ2-7 TRBV19 - ASSRGGSYEQY
TRBJ2-1 TRBV6-2/TRBV6-3 - ASSYSNAGNEQF
TRBJ1-1 TRBV5-1 - ASSEGVNTEAF